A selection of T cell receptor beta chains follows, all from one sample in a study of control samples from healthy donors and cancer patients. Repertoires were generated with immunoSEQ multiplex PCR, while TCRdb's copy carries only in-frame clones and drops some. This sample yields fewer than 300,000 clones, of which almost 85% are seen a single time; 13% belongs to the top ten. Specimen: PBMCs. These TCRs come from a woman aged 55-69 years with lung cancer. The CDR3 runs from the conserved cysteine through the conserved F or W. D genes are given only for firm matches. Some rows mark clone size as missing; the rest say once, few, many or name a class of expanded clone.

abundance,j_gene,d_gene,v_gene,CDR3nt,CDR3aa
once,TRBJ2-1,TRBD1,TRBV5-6,TGTGCCAGCAGCCACGAGGGGGCTGCTTACAATGAGCAGTTCTTC,CASSHEGAAYNEQFF
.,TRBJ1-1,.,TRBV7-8,TGTGCCAGCAGCTTAGTGGGGGCCACTGAAGCTTTCTTT,CASSLVGATEAFF
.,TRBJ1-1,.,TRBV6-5,TGTGCCAGCGCCCGATACGAAGCTTTCTTT,CASARYEAFF
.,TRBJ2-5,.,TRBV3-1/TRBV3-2,TGTGCCAGCAGCCAAGGGTCGGGTCTAGAGACCCAGTACTTC,CASSQGSGLETQYF
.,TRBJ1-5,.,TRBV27,TGTGCCAGCAGAGAAACTTATAGCAATCAGCCCCAGCATTTT,CASRETYSNQPQHF
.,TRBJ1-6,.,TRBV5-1,TGCGCCAGCAAGGGGGGTCTAAACTATAATTCACCCCTCCACTTT,CASKGGLNYNSPLHF
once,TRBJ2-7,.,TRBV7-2,TGTGCCAGCAGCTTAGGGAGGACCTACGAGCAGTACTTC,CASSLGRTYEQYF
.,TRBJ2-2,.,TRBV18,TGTGCCAGCTCACCACTTGGGGGGGCCAACACCGGGGAGCTGTTTTTT,CASSPLGGANTGELFF
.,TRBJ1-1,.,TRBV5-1,TGCGCCAGCAGCCCCGGTGGGGTGAACACTGAAGCTTTCTTT,CASSPGGVNTEAFF
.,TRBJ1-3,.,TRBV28,TGTGCCAGCAGTTCCCTCCCGGGGGGACCCGGAAACACCATATATTTT,CASSSLPGGPGNTIYF
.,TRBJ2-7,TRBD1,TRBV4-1,TGCGCCAGCAGCCAAGTAGGAGGGGACAGGGGTCGACGCGAGCAGTACTTC,CASSQVGGDRGRREQYF
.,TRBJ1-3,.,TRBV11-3,TGTGCCAGCAGCTTAGGCGCGAGCTCTGGAAACACCATATATTTT,CASSLGASSGNTIYF
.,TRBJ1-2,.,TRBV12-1,TGTGCCAGCAGCTTACAGGACAGGGGGACTAACTATGGCTACACCTTC,CASSLQDRGTNYGYTF
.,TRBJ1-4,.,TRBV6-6,TGTGCCAGCAGCTCAGTTGCAACTAATGAAAAACTGTTTTTT,CASSSVATNEKLFF
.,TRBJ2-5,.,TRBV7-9,TGTGCCAGCAGCTTGGGTAGGGGAACAGGGTACCAAGAGACCCAGTACTTC,CASSLGRGTGYQETQYF
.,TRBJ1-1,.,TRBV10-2,TGCGCCAGCAGGCAGCAAGTGGACACTGAAGCTTTCTTT,CASRQQVDTEAFF
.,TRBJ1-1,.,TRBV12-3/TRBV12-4,TGTGCCAGCAGCGATTCACCGGGACCAGGAGCTTTCTTT,CASSDSPGPGAFF